A single sample gave rise to the 13 T cell receptor beta chains below, sequenced in a study of Graves' ophthalmopathy and Graves' hyperthyroidism. The TCR beta CDR3 regions underwent amplification from RNA transcripts. HTBI primers were used in a first-round RT-PCR, which preceded a second-round multiplex PCR. TCRdb called the multiplex PCR reads again in MiXCR, with one record for every CDR3 protein. The sample contains 450,000 or so distinct CDR3 sequences, 14% of which appear only once. Sequencing input: blood. Receptors originate from a young woman with Graves' ophthalmopathy.

At least ten counts were recorded for this clonotype. This chain uses TRBV4-1 with TRBJ1-2; weak D call: TRBD1 (5 bases). The ends were cut back, 0 bases at V and 4 bases at J, with 9 bases in the middle. Germline loops: CDR1 MGHRA, CDR2 YSYEKL. The CDR3 loop spans 14 amino acids. CDR3 residues: CASSQDGASYGYTF. As DNA, the CDR3 is TGCGCCAGCAGCCAAGATGGGGCGAGCTATGGCTACACCTTC.

This clonotype was found many times. This chain uses TRBV28 with TRBJ1-1; D is possibly TRBD1 (5 bases). V shed 6 bases and J shed 1 base, with 15 bases lying between them. Germline CDR1 reads MDHEN; CDR2 reads SYDVKM. This CDR3 comprises 15 residues. The CDR3 sequence is CASRPGRQTNTEAFF. CDR3 coding DNA: TGTGCCAGCAGGCCGGGGAGACAGACGAACACTGAAGCTTTCTTT.

The V call is TRBV18, the J call TRBJ2-5; D uncertain. CDR1 is KGHSH and CDR2 is LQKENI in the germline V gene. V lost 6 bases and J 1 base, leaving 6 bases between the germline ends. The length of the CDR3 is 12 residues. The CDR3 DNA is TGTGCCAGCTCCCGATTCCAAGAGACCCAGTACTTC. Encoded protein: CASSRFQETQYF.

This clonotype was detected many times. The chain employs TRBV20-1 and TRBJ1-5; D unresolved. Trimming took off 0 bases at V and 4 bases at J, with 13 bases between the two ends. Germline assignment: CDR1 DFQATT and CDR2 SNEGSKA (reference sequence). The CDR3 totals 15 residues. The CDR3 protein is CSARDLVQDNQPQHF. DNA for the CDR3: TGCAGTGCTAGAGATTTGGTGCAGGATAATCAGCCCCAGCATTTT.

The chain joins TRBV6-2 or TRBV6-3 to TRBJ1-2; no definite D call. V gave up 2 bases and J gave up 4 bases, with 5 bases separating them. Germline V gene data show CDR1 as MNHEY and CDR2 as SVGEGT. The CDR3 is 12 residues long. The CDR3 DNA sequence: TGTGCCAGCAGTTACCTGTCCTATGGCTACACCTTC. Its translation is CASSYLSYGYTF.

This clonotype has at least ten counts. The chain links TRBV12-3 or TRBV12-4 to TRBJ2-7; 7 bases are a match to TRBD1. After removal of 5 bases from V and 7 bases from J, the junction contained 5 bases not matched to a gene. The CDR3 is 12 residues long. CDR3 amino acids: CASSTGAREQYF. The CDR3 nucleotides are TGTGCCAGCAGTACAGGGGCAAGGGAGCAGTACTTC.

There are many counts of this clonotype. This chain connects TRBV24-1 to TRBJ1-5; D unresolved. The CDR3 sequence is 13 residues long. Trimming stripped 4 bases from V and 6 bases from J, with 9 bases between. Germline V gene data show CDR1 as KGHDR and CDR2 as SFDVKD. Written as DNA, the CDR3 is TGTGCCACCAGTGAGGCAGGCGCTCAGCCCCAGCATTTT. Translation gives CATSEAGAQPQHF.

This clonotype has at least ten counts. The chain is built from TRBV20-1 and TRBJ2-7; 8 bases agree with TRBD2. V dropped 3 bases and J dropped 0; count of bases not matched to a gene: 7. Germline V gene sequence: CDR1 DFQATT, CDR2 SNEGSKA (reference sequence). This CDR3 is built from 15 residues. This CDR3 reads CSASTTSGFSYEQYF. In DNA form, the CDR3 reads TGCAGTGCTAGTACAACTAGCGGCTTCTCCTACGAGCAGTACTTC.

This clonotype appeared a few times. The V call is TRBV27, the J call TRBJ1-1; maybe TRBD1 (6 bases). The V gene lost 0 bases and the J gene lost 2 bases, with 13 bases spanning the gap. The CDR3 extends over 16 amino acids. Germline values: CDR1 MNHEY, CDR2 SMNVEV (reference sequence). The CDR3 coding sequence is TGTGCCAGCAGTTTATCGTCGGGGGCGGTCAACACTGAAGCTTTCTTT. It is translated as CASSLSSGAVNTEAFF.

This clonotype has ten or more counts. This rearrangement joins TRBV6-5 to TRBJ1-2; D unresolved. V dropped 2 bases and J dropped 4 bases, with 8 bases sitting between them. Germline values: CDR1 MNHEY, CDR2 SVGAGI. CDR3 size: 13 residues. The DNA of the CDR3 is TGTGCCAGCAGTTACGTCAGAGCCTATGGCTACACCTTC. As protein: CASSYVRAYGYTF.

This clonotype was recorded many times. The CDR3 loop reads CASSEREGAMNTEAFF. In DNA form, the CDR3 reads TGTGCCAGCAGTGAACGGGAAGGGGCAATGAACACTGAAGCTTTCTTT. V gene TRBV25-1 combines with J gene TRBJ1-1; tentative D call: TRBD1 (5 bases). The germline V gene encodes CDR1 MGHDK and CDR2 SYGVNS. V was shortened by 2 bases and J by 0 bases, with 13 bases between the two germline ends. This CDR3 has 16 residues.

This clonotype showed up many times. J is TRBJ1-2 and V is TRBV12-3 or TRBV12-4; D not certain. The CDR3 totals 14 residues. V was trimmed by 4 bases and J by 4 bases, leaving 13 bases between them. The CDR3 DNA follows: TGTGCCAGCAGTTCCCTTGACGGAAGCTATGGCTACACCTTC. As protein: CASSSLDGSYGYTF.

This clonotype was recorded many times. The genes are TRBV30 and TRBJ2-2; D gene uncertain. Deletions cut 4 bases from V and 6 bases from J, with 12 bases between. Germline V gene data show CDR1 as GTSNPN and CDR2 as SVGIG (reference sequence). The CDR3 loop spans 13 amino acids. The CDR3 region is CAWKMVRAGELFF. The CDR3 DNA follows: TGTGCCTGGAAAATGGTCCGGGCCGGGGAGCTGTTTTTT.